This entry concerns a single TCR beta chain. The target antigen is unknown. The data were taken from a study of siplizumab effects on memory and regulatory T cells. Method: immunoSEQ multiplex PCR; TCRdb's copy keeps in-frame clones and lacks some. The sample lists some 96,000 clones; about 91% were seen once. Looked up from germline, CDR1 is LGHNA and CDR2 is YSLEER. The V gene end was trimmed by 0 bases and the J gene end by 11 bases; junction bases not matched to a gene: 8. The CDR3 loop spans 14 amino acids. General study findings and limits: Treg-derived clones made up an average of approximately 70% of mappable alloreactive CD4+ clones with siplizumab and more than 25% in controls.

The rearrangement joins TRBV4-3 to TRBJ2-5, with 8 positions matching TRBD2. Sequencing was carried out using CD4+ T cells sorted from blood. This TCR derives from a human donor in good health. CDR3 residues: CASSQDERGLEQYF. The DNA of the CDR3 is TGCGCCAGCAGCCAAGACGAGCGGGGGCTTGAGCAGTACTTC.